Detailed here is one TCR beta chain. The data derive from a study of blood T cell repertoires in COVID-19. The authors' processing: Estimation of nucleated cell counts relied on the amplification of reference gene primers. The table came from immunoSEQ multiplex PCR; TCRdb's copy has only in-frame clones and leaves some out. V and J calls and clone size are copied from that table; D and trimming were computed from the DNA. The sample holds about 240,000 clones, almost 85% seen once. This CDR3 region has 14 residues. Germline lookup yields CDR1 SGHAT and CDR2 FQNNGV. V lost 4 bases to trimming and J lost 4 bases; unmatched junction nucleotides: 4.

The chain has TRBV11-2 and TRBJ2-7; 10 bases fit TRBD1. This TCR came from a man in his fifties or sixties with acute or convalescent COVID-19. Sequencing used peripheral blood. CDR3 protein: CASSWGQGPYEQYF. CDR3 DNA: TGTGCCAGCAGCTGGGGACAGGGGCCTTACGAGCAGTACTTC.